Included here is one T cell receptor beta chain sequence, with context. Its matching antigen is unknown. This sample is part of a study of cytomegalovirus exposure and HLA in healthy donors. Study as a whole: An early data release held some 85 million unique TCRs from HLA-typed donors.

PCR employed 60 Vbeta and 13 Jbeta primers. The table came from immunoSEQ multiplex PCR; TCRdb's copy has only in-frame clones and leaves some out. The profile shows around 180,000 clones, around 86% of them singletons. Findings and limits, study-wide: Sequences of the TCR beta chain were said to predict the HLA-A and HLA-B alleles of most subjects accurately. As a later analysis revealed, the rate of TCR association differed by HLA locus, with DRB1 most and HLA-C fewest. It was reported that the classifier diagnosed cytomegalovirus status with high specificity and sensitivity in both the original and validation cohorts.

CDR1 is SGHTA and CDR2 is FQGNSA in the germline V gene. The trim removed 5 bases at V and 3 bases at J, leaving 5 bases unmatched. The length of the CDR3 is 14 residues. The gene calls are TRBV7-2 and TRBJ2-7; 9 nucleotides match TRBD2. Source material: PBMCs. This receptor was identified in a woman younger than 30 in good health and CMV-seronegative. This CDR3 reads CASSPGLAFYEQYF. The CDR3 DNA reads TGTGCCAGCAGCCCGGGACTAGCATTCTACGAGCAGTACTTC.